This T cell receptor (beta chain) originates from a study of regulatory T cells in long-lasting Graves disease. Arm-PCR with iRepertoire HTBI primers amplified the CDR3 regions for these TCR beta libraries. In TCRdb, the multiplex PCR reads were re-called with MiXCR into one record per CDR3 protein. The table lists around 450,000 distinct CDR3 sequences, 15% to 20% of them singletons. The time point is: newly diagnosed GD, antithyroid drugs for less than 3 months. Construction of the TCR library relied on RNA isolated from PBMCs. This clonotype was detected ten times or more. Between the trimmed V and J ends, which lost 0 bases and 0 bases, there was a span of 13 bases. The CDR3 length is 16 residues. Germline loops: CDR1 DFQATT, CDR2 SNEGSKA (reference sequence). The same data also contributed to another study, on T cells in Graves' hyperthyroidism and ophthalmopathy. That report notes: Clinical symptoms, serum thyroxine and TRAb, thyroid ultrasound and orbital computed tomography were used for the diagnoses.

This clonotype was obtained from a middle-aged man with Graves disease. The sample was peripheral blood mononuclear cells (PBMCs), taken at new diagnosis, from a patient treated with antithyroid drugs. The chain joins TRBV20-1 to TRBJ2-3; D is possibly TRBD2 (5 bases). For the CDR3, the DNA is TGCAGTGCTAGAGATTGGCTAGCCCCTAGCACAGATACGCAGTATTTT. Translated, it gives CSARDWLAPSTDTQYF.